The 27 T cell receptor beta chains reported below all come from one sample, sequenced in a study of cytomegalovirus exposure and HLA in healthy donors. PCR amplification relied on 60 Vbeta primers (plus 13 Jbeta primers). Some clones are missing from TCRdb's copy, which holds only in-frame ones; the method was immunoSEQ multiplex PCR. The table lists 20,000 to 25,000 clones. Input material: PBMCs. The receptors shown here come from a male donor in good health and CMV-seropositive.

The chain combines TRBV19 with TRBJ2-7, with 10 bases that match TRBD1. The CDR3 loop spans 15 amino acids. The J segment lost 3 bases and the V segment lost 5 bases, leaving 7 bases of the junction unmatched. The germline gives CDR1 LNHDA, CDR2 SQIVND (reference sequence). The CDR3 loop is CASSSNRDRGYEQYF. Written as DNA, the CDR3 is TGTGCCAGTAGTTCGAACCGGGACAGGGGCTACGAGCAGTACTTC.

The chain recombines TRBV28 with TRBJ2-7; 12 nucleotides agree with TRBD1. Trimming took 2 bases from V and 5 from J; bases not matched to a gene: 4. The CDR3 covers 15 residues. Per germline, CDR1 MDHEN and CDR2 SYDVKM. For the CDR3, the DNA is TGTGCCAGCAGTTTAGGGACAGGGGGCGACAACGAGCAGTACTTC. Protein sequence: CASSLGTGGDNEQYF.

V gene TRBV4-1 combines with J gene TRBJ2-7; 7 bases map to TRBD1. The CDR3 totals 14 residues. The junction had 7 bases not matched to a gene; V was cut back by 5 bases and J by 3 bases. Per germline, CDR1 MGHRA and CDR2 YSYEKL. The CDR3 coding sequence is TGCGCCAGCAGCGCGACAGGGTATGACTACGAGCAGTACTTC. Amino acid sequence: CASSATGYDYEQYF.

The genes are TRBV4-3 and TRBJ2-7; unclear D gene. Trimming pared 4 bases from V and 3 bases from J, leaving 22 bases between. The CDR3 contains 17 residues. Germline CDR1 LGHNA, CDR2 YSLEER. The CDR3 reads CASSPTTAQTFFYEQYF. CDR3 bases: TGCGCCAGCAGCCCCACGACGGCCCAGACTTTCTTCTACGAGCAGTACTTC.

J is TRBJ2-7 and V is TRBV6-5, with 10 bases identical to TRBD1. CDR1 and CDR2 (germline): MNHEY, SVGAGI. The V and J ends lost 4 bases and 3 bases, in that order; junction bases with no gene match: 6. This CDR3 region has 15 residues. The CDR3 nucleotides read TGTGCCAGCAGTTTCACGGGACAGGGGAACTACGAGCAGTACTTC. Its translation is CASSFTGQGNYEQYF.

The rearrangement links TRBV15 to TRBJ1-6; 9 bases match TRBD1. The germline V gene encodes CDR1 LNHNV and CDR2 YYDKDF (reference sequence). Trimming took 2 bases from V and 10 from J; bases not matched to a gene: 6. There are 15 residues in the CDR3. As DNA, the CDR3 is TGTGCCACCAGCAGATCGGGACAGGGAGCATCACCCCTCCACTTT. Translating gives CATSRSGQGASPLHF.

The gene calls are TRBV2 and TRBJ1-1, with TRBD1 identical over 7 bases. Trimming at V came to 7 bases and at J to 0 bases, leaving 5 bases not matched to a gene. The germline V gene encodes CDR1 SNHLY and CDR2 FYNNEI. This CDR3 is built from 14 residues. In nucleotides, the CDR3 is TGTGCCAGCAACCCAGACAGGGTGAACACTGAAGCTTTCTTT. Amino acid sequence: CASNPDRVNTEAFF.

This sequence joins TRBV6-6 and TRBJ1-5; no reliable D call. The V end lost 3 bases, the J end lost 1 base, and 7 bases lay between the germline ends. Germline CDR1 MNHNY, CDR2 SVGAGI (reference sequence). The CDR3 consists of 14 residues. As DNA, the CDR3 is TGTGCCAGCAGTTATTTGGCCAGCAATCAGCCCCAGCATTTT. Translation gives CASSYLASNQPQHF.

Remarks on this clone: This sample also contains other DNA sequences that code for the same CDR3. The V gene is TRBV30, the J gene TRBJ1-5; the match to TRBD1 covers 8 bases. Per germline, CDR1 GTSNPN and CDR2 SVGIG (reference sequence). J lost 5 bases, V lost 0 bases, and 0 bases had no gene match. This CDR3 is 13 amino acids long. The DNA for the CDR3 is TGTGCCTGGAGTGTACAGGGGGATCAGCCCCAGCATTTT. It codes for CAWSVQGDQPQHF.

The chain links TRBV4-2 to TRBJ1-5, with D possibly TRBD1 on 5 matching bases. V gave up 0 bases and J gave up 3 bases, with 12 bases separating them. CDR1 is LGHNA and CDR2 is YNFKEQ in the germline V gene. The CDR3 is 16 residues long. CDR3 amino acids: CASSQDTGRNNQPQHF. In DNA form, the CDR3 reads TGTGCCAGCAGCCAAGATACAGGAAGAAACAATCAGCCCCAGCATTTT.

J is TRBJ2-1 and V is TRBV28, with D possibly being TRBD1 (6 bases). Germline loops: CDR1 MDHEN, CDR2 SYDVKM. V was clipped by 5 bases and J by 2 bases, with 7 bases between them. CDR3 length equals 13 residues. CDR3 sequence reads: CASSRTAYNEQFF. The CDR3 region has the DNA TGTGCCAGCAGTAGGACAGCCTACAATGAGCAGTTCTTC.

CDR3 nucleotides: TGTGCCAGCAGCCAAGATTCCACTAGCACAGATACGCAGTATTTT. This encodes CASSQDSTSTDTQYF. The chain recombines TRBV14 with TRBJ2-3; D call uncertain. CDR1 and CDR2 from the germline V gene are SGHDN and FVKESK. The CDR3 has 15 residues. Trimming removed 0 bases at V and 0 bases at J, with 7 bases between.

V is TRBV4-2 and J is TRBJ2-2, with 11 bases aligning to TRBD1. The CDR3 is 16 amino acids. J gave up 7 bases and V 3 bases, and 7 bases lay outside the gene matches. The germline V gene encodes CDR1 LGHNA and CDR2 YNFKEQ. CDR3 nucleotide sequence: TGTGCCAGCAGCCAGCCGGGACAGGGGGAGGTCGGGGAGCTGTTTTTT. Encoded protein: CASSQPGQGEVGELFF.

The chain links TRBV9 to TRBJ2-5; D remains ambiguous. There are 14 residues in the CDR3. The V gene lost 4 bases and the J gene lost 0 bases, with 10 bases spanning the gap. Germline V CDR1 and CDR2: SGDLS, YYNGEE. The CDR3 reads CASSPERDQETQYF. The CDR3 nucleotides read TGTGCCAGCAGCCCCGAACGGGACCAAGAGACCCAGTACTTC.

The chain uses TRBV4-2 and TRBJ1-2; 9 nucleotides match TRBD1. CDR1 and CDR2 (germline): LGHNA, YNFKEQ. The CDR3 is 15 amino acids. J was trimmed by 2 bases and V by 2 bases; bases with no gene match: 3. In DNA form, the CDR3 reads TGTGCCAGCAGCCAACCGGACAGGGGAAACTATGGCTACACCTTC. Amino acid sequence: CASSQPDRGNYGYTF.

The V gene is TRBV23-1, the J gene TRBJ1-1, with no clear D. TRBV23-1 is an ORF for which the function is uncertain. The CDR3 spans 13 residues. Trimming took off 0 bases at V and 10 bases at J, with 12 bases between the two ends. In nucleotides, the CDR3 is TGCGCCAGCAGTCAATCGACGGGAAAGGGAGCTTTCTTT. Protein: CASSQSTGKGAFF.

As DNA, the CDR3 is TGTGCCAGCAGGAGTGGACAGGGTGACGAGCAGTACTTC. Translation gives CASRSGQGDEQYF. The chain has TRBV6-1 and TRBJ2-7; TRBD1 agrees at 8 bases. Germline V gene sequence: CDR1 MNHNS, CDR2 SASEGT. V was clipped by 6 bases and J by 5 bases; unmatched bases: 6. The CDR3 has 13 amino acids.

V usage is TRBV28 and J usage is TRBJ1-5; D might be TRBD1 (5 bases). The CDR3 consists of 14 residues. V was pared by 3 bases and J by 4 bases, with 10 bases between. Germline V CDR1 and CDR2: MDHEN, SYDVKM. The CDR3 DNA follows: TGTGCCAGCAGTTTCCGGGGGAAAAATCAGCCCCAGCATTTT. Translation: CASSFRGKNQPQHF.

The V gene is TRBV18, the J gene TRBJ2-5, with 7 bases aligning to TRBD2. TRBJ2-7 explains the end of the DNA better; the J call may be wrong. From germline, CDR1 is KGHSH and CDR2 LQKENI. CDR3 length equals 15 residues. CDR3 in DNA: TGTGCCAGCTCACCATGGGAGGGAAGCCTCTACGAGCAGTACTTC. Its protein product is CASSPWEGSLYEQYF.

This chain links TRBV6-5 with TRBJ2-7, with 10 bases aligning to TRBD1. Germline CDR1 is MNHEY and CDR2 is SVGAGI. The CDR3 is 14 residues long. The J segment lost 3 bases and the V segment lost 4 bases, leaving 3 bases of the junction unmatched. Here the CDR3 DNA reads TGTGCCAGCAGTTTAGGACAGGGGGTCTACGAGCAGTACTTC. Protein sequence: CASSLGQGVYEQYF.

This clone is identified as medium-sized from frequency. V gene TRBV7-6 combines with J gene TRBJ2-1; 8 bases fit TRBD1. Germline CDR1 reads SGHVS; CDR2 reads FNYEAQ. The CDR3 covers 14 residues. J lost 6 bases, V lost 5 bases, and 6 bases had no gene match. The CDR3 DNA is TGTGCCAGCAGCCCTGGGACAGGTCGCAATGAGCAGTTCTTC. Translated: CASSPGTGRNEQFF.

This rearrangement joins TRBV6-1 to TRBJ1-5, with 11 bases identical to TRBD1. V dropped 7 bases and J dropped 7; count of bases not matched to a gene: 3. Germline CDR1 MNHNS, CDR2 SASEGT. This CDR3 contains 13 residues. Here the CDR3 DNA reads TGTGCCAGCATTTGGACAGGGGGCCAGCCCCAGCATTTT. This sequence encodes CASIWTGGQPQHF.

V usage is TRBV10-1 and J usage is TRBJ2-5, with D perhaps matching TRBD1 (5 bases). The V end lost 4 bases, the J end lost 1 base, and 13 bases lay between the germline ends. CDR1 is WNHNN and CDR2 is SYGVQD in the germline V gene (reference sequence). The CDR3 spans 15 residues. CDR3 region: CASSGSTVTQETQYF. The DNA for the CDR3 is TGCGCCAGCAGTGGCTCGACAGTGACCCAAGAGACCCAGTACTTC.

The chain is built from TRBV7-8 and TRBJ2-7, with 10 bases identical to TRBD1. Looked up from germline, CDR1 is SGHVS and CDR2 is FQNEAQ. V lost 1 base, J lost 6 bases, and 9 bases stayed unmatched. CDR3 size: 16 residues. Here the CDR3 DNA reads TGTGCCAGCAGCTTAGGCCCCGGGACAGGGGTAGGCGAGCAGTACTTC. Translating it yields CASSLGPGTGVGEQYF.

The CDR3 here is CASSLLAGAEFF. The CDR3 DNA reads as TGTGCCAGCAGCCTACTAGCGGGGGCGGAGTTCTTC. The chain is built from TRBV7-9 and TRBJ2-1, with 11 bases aligning to TRBD2. The CDR3 extends over 12 amino acids. The trim removed 5 bases at V and 14 bases at J, leaving 5 bases unmatched. From germline, CDR1 is SEHNR and CDR2 FQNEAQ (reference sequence).

The chain combines TRBV4-1 with TRBJ1-2; D is undetermined. Germline CDR1 reads MGHRA; CDR2 reads YSYEKL. Deletions cut 0 bases from V and 6 bases from J, with 11 bases between. CDR3 length equals 14 residues. For the CDR3, the DNA is TGCGCCAGCAGCCAAGAGGGCAGAACAGATGGCTACACCTTC. This codes for CASSQEGRTDGYTF.

The chain employs TRBV20-1 and TRBJ2-5; D call uncertain. Germline CDR1 DFQATT, CDR2 SNEGSKA (reference sequence). Trimming left V 6 bases short and J 13 bases short, with 15 bases between. The CDR3 contains 10 residues. The CDR3 here is CSAPALYLYF. The CDR3 DNA follows: TGCAGTGCCCCCGCGCTGTACCTGTACTTC.